This T cell receptor (beta chain) derives from a study of T-cell reconstitution after alpha-beta-depleted transplantation in children. General study points: Alpha-beta T cells present about two months after transplant were reported to originate from several hundred expanded graft clones.

The CDR3 has 14 amino acids. The V gene's germline CDR1 is DFQATT and CDR2 SNEGSKA (reference sequence). J gave up 1 base and V 7 bases, and 6 bases lay outside the gene matches. Preparation of the TCRbeta library involved a method that used unique molecular identifiers. One entry per CDR3 protein, called by TCRdb with MiXCR from the PCR reads. The table shows some 450,000 distinct CDR3 sequences, with around two fifths occurring only once. Worth noting for this clonotype: Its specificity is unknown.

The clonotype was recovered from a girl aged 2-10 years with aplastic anemia, due to receive a stem cell transplant. The specimen comprised PBMCs, sampled before TCRalphabeta/CD19-depleted stem cell transplant. The chain is built from TRBV20-1 and TRBJ2-4, with 8 bases fitting TRBD1. CDR3 sequence: CSVLDREAKNIQYF. The CDR3 DNA follows: TGCAGTGTCCTGGACAGGGAGGCCAAAAACATTCAGTACTTC.